The next 3 T cell receptor beta chains were all read from a single sample in a study of OX40 agonist ivuxolimab in advanced cancers. Library preparation was by the immunoSEQ multiplex PCR assay. TCRdb provides this immuneACCESS table in a form limited to in-frame rearrangements. Some clones are lacking; in checked studies, under half of them reflect an unresolved V gene, and why the rest are absent is not known. For this sample the table gives 53,000 or so clones, of which about 80% were detected only once. The ten largest account for 2% to 2.5% of the sample. The sequenced sample was CD4+ or CD8+ T cells sorted from blood, obtained in a trial of the OX40 agonist ivuxolimab. These receptors were collected from an adult with an advanced solid tumor such as melanoma, head and neck, liver or kidney cancer.

This sequence joins TRBV2 and TRBJ1-1; TRBD1 might be the D (6 bases). The germline gives CDR1 SNHLY, CDR2 FYNNEI. CDR3 length: 13 residues. The germline V and J ends were trimmed by 1 base and 3 bases, with 6 bases remaining between them. DNA for the CDR3: TGTGCCAGCAGTGAAGGGGGGCACACTGAAGCTTTCTTT. Translating gives CASSEGGHTEAFF.

This chain joins TRBV27 and TRBJ2-7; 9 bases fit TRBD2. Per germline, CDR1 MNHEY and CDR2 SMNVEV (reference sequence). The CDR3 has 17 amino acids. The V and J ends lost 2 bases and 3 bases, in that order; junction bases with no gene match: 11. CDR3 region: CASSLRVASGMLYEQYF. CDR3 DNA: TGTGCCAGCAGTTTAAGAGTTGCTAGCGGGATGCTCTACGAGCAGTACTTC.

The V call is TRBV28, the J call TRBJ1-4; 7 positions agree with TRBD1. Germline V CDR1 and CDR2: MDHEN, SYDVKM. After removal of 5 bases from V and 5 bases from J, the junction contained 11 bases not matched to a gene. The length of the CDR3 is 16 residues. CDR3 loop: CASSQPHTGANEKLFF. The CDR3 DNA sequence: TGTGCCAGCAGTCAACCCCACACAGGGGCGAATGAAAAACTGTTTTTT.